This T cell receptor beta chain was sequenced during a study of T cells in Graves' hyperthyroidism and ophthalmopathy. RNA transcripts were the template for amplifying TCR beta CDR3 regions. A first-round RT-PCR of the TCR CDR3 used the HTBI primer set. From the multiplex PCR reads, TCRdb called clonotypes with MiXCR, one entry per CDR3 protein. This table has 500,000 to 600,000 distinct CDR3 sequences, roughly 50% appearing once. Sequencing used peripheral blood or thyroid tissue (not recorded which). The sequence was obtained from an adult woman with Graves' disease, either hyperthyroidism or ophthalmopathy (not recorded which).

The CDR3 DNA reads as TGTGCCAGCAGCTTAGATAGGGACAGCACAACCTACGAGCAGTACTTC. It codes for CASSLDRDSTTYEQYF. The J gene is TRBJ2-7, the V gene TRBV7-9; 7 positions agree with TRBD1. J was trimmed by 2 bases and V by 1 base; bases with no gene match: 8. The germline V gene has CDR1 SEHNR and CDR2 FQNEAQ (reference sequence). The CDR3 is made up of 16 amino acids. The complete variable domain, with remaining parts taken from reference TRBV7-9 and TRBJ2-7, reads DTGVSQNPRHKITKRGQNVTFRCDPISEHNRLYWYRQTLGQGPEFLTYFQNEAQLEKSRLLSDRFSAERPKGSFSTLEIQRTEQGDSAMYLCASSLDRDSTTYEQYFGPGTRLTVT.